The TCR beta chain under discussion was sequenced for a study of T cells expressing NK-cell markers. Overall study context: It was from sorted CD3+CD56+NKG2C+, CD3+CD56+NKG2C- and CD3+CD56-NKG2C+ T cells that TCR beta repertoires came. The eight sequenced donors comprised seven who were HCMV-seropositive and one who was seronegative.

This CDR3 is 14 amino acids long. Of note for this clonotype: Antigen unknown.

TCRdb re-called the 5' RACE reads and shows each CDR3 protein once, DNA omitted. The table counts around 260,000 distinct CDR3 sequences; roughly 4.2% lies in the top ten. Regarding the study as a whole: The CD3+CD56-NKG2C+ fraction of a handful of donors was likewise dominated by these clonotypes. Expanded NKG2C+ T cell clones were not confirmed as HCMV-specific.

The sequence was collected from a woman aged 18-69 years in good health. This rearrangement joins TRBV12-3 or TRBV12-4 to TRBJ1-2; TCRdb indicates TRBD1, and absent DNA this call remains unverified. Sequencing was performed on blood T cells: a sorted CD56 or NKG2C T cell subset, CD4+ or CD8+ T cells, or bulk PBMC T cells (not recorded which). CDR3 loop: CASSLPDRLGGYTF.